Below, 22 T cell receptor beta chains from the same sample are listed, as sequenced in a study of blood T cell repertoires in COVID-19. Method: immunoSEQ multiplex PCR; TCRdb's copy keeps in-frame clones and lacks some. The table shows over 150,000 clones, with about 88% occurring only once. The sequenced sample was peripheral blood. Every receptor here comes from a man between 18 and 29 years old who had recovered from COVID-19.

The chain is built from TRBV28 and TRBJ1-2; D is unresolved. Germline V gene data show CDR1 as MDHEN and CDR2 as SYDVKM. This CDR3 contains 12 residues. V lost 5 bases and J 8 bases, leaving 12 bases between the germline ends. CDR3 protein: CASSPEAFGYTF. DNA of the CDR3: TGTGCCAGCAGTCCGGAAGCGTTCGGCTACACCTTC.

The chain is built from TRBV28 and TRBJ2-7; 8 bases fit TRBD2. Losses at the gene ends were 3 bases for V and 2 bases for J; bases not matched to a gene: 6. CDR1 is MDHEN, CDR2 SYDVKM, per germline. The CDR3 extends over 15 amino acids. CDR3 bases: TGTGCCAGCAGTTTTGCGGGGGGCCCGACCTACGAGCAGTACTTC. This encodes CASSFAGGPTYEQYF.

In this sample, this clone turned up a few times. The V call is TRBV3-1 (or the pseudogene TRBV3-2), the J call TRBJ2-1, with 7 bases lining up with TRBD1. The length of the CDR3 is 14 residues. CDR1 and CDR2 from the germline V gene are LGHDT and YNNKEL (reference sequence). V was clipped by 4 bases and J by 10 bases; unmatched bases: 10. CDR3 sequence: CASSRTGPREEQFF. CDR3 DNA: TGTGCCAGCAGCCGGACAGGACCCCGGGAAGAGCAGTTCTTC.

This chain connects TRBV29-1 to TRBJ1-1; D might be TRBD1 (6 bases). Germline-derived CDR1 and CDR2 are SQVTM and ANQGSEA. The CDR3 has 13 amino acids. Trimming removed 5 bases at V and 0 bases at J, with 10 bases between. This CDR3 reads CSVTGHLNTEAFF. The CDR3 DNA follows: TGCAGCGTTACGGGACACTTGAACACTGAAGCTTTCTTT.

The CDR3 reads CASSQALFEQGAEPGANVLTF. The CDR3 bases are TGCGCCAGCAGCCAAGCGTTATTCGAACAGGGGGCAGAGCCTGGGGCCAACGTCCTGACTTTC. The genes are TRBV4-1 and TRBJ2-6; 9 positions agree with TRBD1. CDR1 is MGHRA and CDR2 is YSYEKL in the germline V gene. This CDR3 contains 21 residues. V lost 1 base and J lost 2; bases outside the gene matches: 15.

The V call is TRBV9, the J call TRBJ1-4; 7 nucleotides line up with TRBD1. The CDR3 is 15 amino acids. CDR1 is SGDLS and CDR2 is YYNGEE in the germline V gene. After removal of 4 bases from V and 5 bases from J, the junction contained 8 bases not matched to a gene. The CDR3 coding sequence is TGTGCCAGCAGCTCATGGACAGGCTCGAATGAAAAACTGTTTTTT. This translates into CASSSWTGSNEKLFF.

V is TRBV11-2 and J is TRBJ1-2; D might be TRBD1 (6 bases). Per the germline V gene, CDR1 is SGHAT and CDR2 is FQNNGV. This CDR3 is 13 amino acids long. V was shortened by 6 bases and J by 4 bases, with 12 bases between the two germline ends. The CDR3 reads CASSFTGTYGYTF. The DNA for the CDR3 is TGTGCCAGCAGTTTTACAGGGACCTATGGCTACACCTTC.

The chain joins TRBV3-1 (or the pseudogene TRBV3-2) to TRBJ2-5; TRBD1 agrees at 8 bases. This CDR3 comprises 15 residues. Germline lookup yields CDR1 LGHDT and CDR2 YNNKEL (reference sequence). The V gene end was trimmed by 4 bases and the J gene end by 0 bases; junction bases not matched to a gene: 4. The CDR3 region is CASSPGQGDQETQYF. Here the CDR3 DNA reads TGTGCCAGCAGCCCCGGACAGGGTGACCAAGAGACCCAGTACTTC.

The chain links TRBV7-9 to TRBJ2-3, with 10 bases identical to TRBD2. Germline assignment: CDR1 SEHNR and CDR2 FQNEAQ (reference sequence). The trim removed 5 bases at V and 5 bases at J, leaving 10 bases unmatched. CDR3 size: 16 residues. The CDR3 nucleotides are TGTGCCAGCAGCATCGTAAGCGGGAGGGCCGGAGATACGCAGTATTTT. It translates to CASSIVSGRAGDTQYF.

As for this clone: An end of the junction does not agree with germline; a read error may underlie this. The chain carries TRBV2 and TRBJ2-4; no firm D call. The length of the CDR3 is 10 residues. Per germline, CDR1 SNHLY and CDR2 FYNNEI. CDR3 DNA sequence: TGTGCCAGCAACTCCGAGAGGTGGCACTTC. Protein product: CASNSERWHF.

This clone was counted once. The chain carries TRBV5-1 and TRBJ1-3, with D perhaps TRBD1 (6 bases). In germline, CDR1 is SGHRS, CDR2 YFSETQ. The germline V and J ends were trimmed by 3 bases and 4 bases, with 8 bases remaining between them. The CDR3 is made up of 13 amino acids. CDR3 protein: CASSSGTGNTIYF. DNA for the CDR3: TGCGCCAGCAGCTCCGGGACAGGAAACACCATATATTTT.

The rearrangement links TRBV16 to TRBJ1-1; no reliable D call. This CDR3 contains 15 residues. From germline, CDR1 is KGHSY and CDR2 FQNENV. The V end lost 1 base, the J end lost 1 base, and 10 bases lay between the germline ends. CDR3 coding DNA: TGTGCCAGCAGCCAATTAGAAGCTGGGAACACTGAAGCTTTCTTT. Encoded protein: CASSQLEAGNTEAFF.

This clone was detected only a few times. The chain's CDR3 is CATETGSNYGYTF. CDR3 in DNA: TGTGCCACCGAAACAGGGAGTAACTATGGCTACACCTTC. This chain connects TRBV7-8 to TRBJ1-2, with D perhaps TRBD1 (6 bases). Germline-derived CDR1 and CDR2 are SGHVS and FQNEAQ. V gave up 10 bases and J gave up 1 base, with 13 bases separating them. CDR3 length: 13 residues.

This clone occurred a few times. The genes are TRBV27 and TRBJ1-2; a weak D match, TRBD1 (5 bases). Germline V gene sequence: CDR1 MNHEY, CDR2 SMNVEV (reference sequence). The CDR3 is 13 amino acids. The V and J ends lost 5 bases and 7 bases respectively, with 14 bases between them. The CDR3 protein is CASSTPGLFGYTF. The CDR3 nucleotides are TGTGCCAGCAGTACCCCGGGACTGTTTGGCTACACCTTC.

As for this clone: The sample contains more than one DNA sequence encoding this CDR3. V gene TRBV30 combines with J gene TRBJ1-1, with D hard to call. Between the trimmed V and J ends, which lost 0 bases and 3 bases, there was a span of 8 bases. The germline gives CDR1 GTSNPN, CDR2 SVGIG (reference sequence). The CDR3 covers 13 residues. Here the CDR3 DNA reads TGTGCCTGGAGTGTACGCGGGGACACTGAAGCTTTCTTT. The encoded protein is CAWSVRGDTEAFF.

CDR3: CASSYPEPLQHF. In DNA, the CDR3 is TGTGCCAGCAGTTACCCGGAGCCGCTTCAGCATTTT. V usage is TRBV6-2 or TRBV6-3 and J usage is TRBJ1-5; D call uncertain. Per germline, CDR1 MNHEY and CDR2 SVGEGT. Trimming left V 2 bases short and J 13 bases short, with 12 bases between. This CDR3 is built from 12 residues.

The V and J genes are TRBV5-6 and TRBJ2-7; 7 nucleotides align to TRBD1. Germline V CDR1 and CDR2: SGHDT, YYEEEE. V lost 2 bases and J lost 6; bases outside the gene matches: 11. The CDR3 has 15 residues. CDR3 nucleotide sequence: TGTGCCAGCAGCTTTCCCTACACAGGGGTAGGCGAGCAGTACTTC. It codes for CASSFPYTGVGEQYF.

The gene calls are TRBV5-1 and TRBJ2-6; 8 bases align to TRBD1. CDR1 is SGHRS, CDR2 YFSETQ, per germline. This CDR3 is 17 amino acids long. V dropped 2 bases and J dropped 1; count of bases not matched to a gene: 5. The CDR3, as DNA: TGCGCCAGCAGCTTTTATGACAGGGGTTCTGGGGCCAACGTCCTGACTTTC. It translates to CASSFYDRGSGANVLTF.

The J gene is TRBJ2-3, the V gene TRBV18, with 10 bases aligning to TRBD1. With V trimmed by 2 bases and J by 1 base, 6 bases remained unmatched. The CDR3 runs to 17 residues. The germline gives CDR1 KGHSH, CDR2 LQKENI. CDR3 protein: CASSPWGQGIGTDTQYF. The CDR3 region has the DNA TGTGCCAGCTCACCATGGGGACAGGGGATTGGCACAGATACGCAGTATTTT.

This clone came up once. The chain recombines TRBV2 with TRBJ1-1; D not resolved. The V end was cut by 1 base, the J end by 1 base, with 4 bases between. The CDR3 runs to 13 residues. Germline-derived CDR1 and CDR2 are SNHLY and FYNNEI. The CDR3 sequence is CASSEGANTEAFF. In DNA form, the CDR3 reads TGTGCCAGCAGTGAAGGCGCGAACACTGAAGCTTTCTTT.

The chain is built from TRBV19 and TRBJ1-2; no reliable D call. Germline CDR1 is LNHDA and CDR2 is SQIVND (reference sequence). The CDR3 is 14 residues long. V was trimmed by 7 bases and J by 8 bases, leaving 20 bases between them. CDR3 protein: CASNRRTIDSGYTF. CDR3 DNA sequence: TGTGCCAGTAATAGACGAACTATAGATTCCGGCTACACCTTC.

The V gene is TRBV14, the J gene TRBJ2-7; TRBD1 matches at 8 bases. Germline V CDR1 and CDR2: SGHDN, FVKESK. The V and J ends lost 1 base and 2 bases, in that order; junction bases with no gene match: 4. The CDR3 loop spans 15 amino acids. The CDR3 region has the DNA TGTGCCAGCAGCCAAGGCGGGACAGGTACCTACGAGCAGTACTTC. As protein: CASSQGGTGTYEQYF.